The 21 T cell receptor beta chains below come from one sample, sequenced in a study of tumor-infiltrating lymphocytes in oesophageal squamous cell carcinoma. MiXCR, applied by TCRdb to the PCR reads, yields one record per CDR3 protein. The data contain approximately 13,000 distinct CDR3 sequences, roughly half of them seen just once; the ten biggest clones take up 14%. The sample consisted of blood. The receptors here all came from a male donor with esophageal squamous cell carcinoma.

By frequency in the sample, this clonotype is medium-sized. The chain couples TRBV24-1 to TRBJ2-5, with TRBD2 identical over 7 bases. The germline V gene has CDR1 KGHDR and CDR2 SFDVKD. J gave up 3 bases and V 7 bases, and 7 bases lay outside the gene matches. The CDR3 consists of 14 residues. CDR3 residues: CATSSGTTKETQYF. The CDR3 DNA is TGTGCCACCAGCTCCGGGACTACCAAAGAGACCCAGTACTTC.

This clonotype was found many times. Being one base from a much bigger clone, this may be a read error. The CDR3 loop is CAIKSGPYNEQYF. CDR3 in DNA: TGTGCCATCAAGAGCGGCCCCTACAATGAGCAGTACTTC. This sequence joins TRBV10-3 and TRBJ2-5, with D possibly TRBD2 on 5 matching bases. The CDR3 is made up of 13 amino acids. Per germline, CDR1 ENHRY and CDR2 SYGVKD. V lost 7 bases to trimming and J lost 11 bases, with 20 bases between them.

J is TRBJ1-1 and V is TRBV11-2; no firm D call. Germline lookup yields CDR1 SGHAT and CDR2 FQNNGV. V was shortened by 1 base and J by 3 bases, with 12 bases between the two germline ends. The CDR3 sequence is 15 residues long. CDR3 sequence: CASSLVPTSYTEAFF. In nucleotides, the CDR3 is TGTGCCAGCAGCTTAGTCCCGACATCGTACACTGAAGCTTTCTTT.

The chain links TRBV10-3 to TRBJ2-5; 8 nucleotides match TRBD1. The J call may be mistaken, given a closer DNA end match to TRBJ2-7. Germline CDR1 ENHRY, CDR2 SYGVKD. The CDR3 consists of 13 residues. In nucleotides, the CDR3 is TGTGCCATCAGGGCGACAGGGGCCTACGAGCAGTACTTC. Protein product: CAIRATGAYEQYF.

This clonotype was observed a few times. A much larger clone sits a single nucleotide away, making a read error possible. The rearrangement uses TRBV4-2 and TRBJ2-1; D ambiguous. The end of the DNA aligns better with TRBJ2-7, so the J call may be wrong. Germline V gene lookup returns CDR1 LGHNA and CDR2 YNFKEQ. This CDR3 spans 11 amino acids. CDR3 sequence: CASSLGNEQYF. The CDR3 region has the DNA TGTGCCAGCAGCCTAGGGAATGAGCAGTACTTC.

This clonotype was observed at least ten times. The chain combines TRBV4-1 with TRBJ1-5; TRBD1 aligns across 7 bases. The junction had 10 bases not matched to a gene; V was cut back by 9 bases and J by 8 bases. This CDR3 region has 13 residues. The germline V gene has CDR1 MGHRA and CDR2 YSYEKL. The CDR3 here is CASSRQGIEPQHF. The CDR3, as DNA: TGCGCCAGTTCTAGACAGGGAATAGAGCCCCAGCATTTT.

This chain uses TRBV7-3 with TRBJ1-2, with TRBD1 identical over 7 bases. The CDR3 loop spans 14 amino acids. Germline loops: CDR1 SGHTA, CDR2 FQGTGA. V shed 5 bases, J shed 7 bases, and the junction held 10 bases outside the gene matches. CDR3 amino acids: CASSPGQLGGGYTF. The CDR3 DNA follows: TGTGCCAGCAGCCCGGGACAGTTGGGAGGTGGCTACACCTTC.

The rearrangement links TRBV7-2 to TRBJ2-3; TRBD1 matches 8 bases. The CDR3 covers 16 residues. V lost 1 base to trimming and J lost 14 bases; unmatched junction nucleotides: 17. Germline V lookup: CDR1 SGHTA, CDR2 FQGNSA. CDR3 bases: TGTGCCAGCAGCTTAGGAGGACAGGGTTCGGGCGGGGAGCTGTATTTT. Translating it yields CASSLGGQGSGGELYF. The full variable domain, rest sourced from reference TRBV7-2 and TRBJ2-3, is GAGVSQSPSNKVTEKGKDVELRCDPISGHTALYWYRQSLGQGLEFLIYFQGNSAPDKSGLPSDRFSAERTGGSVSTLTIQRTQQEDSAVYLCASSLGGQGSGGELYFGPGTRLTVL.

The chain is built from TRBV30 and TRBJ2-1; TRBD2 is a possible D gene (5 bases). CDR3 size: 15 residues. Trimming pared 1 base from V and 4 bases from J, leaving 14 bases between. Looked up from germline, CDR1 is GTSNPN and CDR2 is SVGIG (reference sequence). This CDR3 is CAWSARGRFYNEQFF. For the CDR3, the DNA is TGTGCCTGGAGTGCTCGTGGGAGATTTTACAATGAGCAGTTCTTC.

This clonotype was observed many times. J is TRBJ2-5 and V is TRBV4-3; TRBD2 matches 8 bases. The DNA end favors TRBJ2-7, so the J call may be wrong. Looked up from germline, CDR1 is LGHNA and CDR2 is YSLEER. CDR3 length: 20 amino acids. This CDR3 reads CASSQKGPSRSGTSSYEQYF. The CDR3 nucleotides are TGCGCCAGCAGCCAAAAGGGGCCTTCAAGGTCCGGGACTAGCTCCTACGAGCAGTACTTC.

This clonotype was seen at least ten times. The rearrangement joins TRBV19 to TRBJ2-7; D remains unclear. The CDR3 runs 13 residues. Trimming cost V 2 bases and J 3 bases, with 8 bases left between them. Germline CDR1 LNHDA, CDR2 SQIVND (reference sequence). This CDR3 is CASSIMQDYEQYF. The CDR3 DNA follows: TGTGCCAGTAGTATAATGCAGGACTACGAGCAGTACTTC.

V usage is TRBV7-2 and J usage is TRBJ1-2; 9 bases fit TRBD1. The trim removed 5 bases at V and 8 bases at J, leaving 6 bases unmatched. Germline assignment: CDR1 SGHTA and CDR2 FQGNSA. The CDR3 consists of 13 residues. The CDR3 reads CASSTWTGEGYTF. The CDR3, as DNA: TGTGCCAGCAGCACCTGGACAGGGGAGGGCTACACCTTC.

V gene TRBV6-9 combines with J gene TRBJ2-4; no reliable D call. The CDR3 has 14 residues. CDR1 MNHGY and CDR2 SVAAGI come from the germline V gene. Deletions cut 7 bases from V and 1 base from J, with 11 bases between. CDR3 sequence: CASNPEAAKNIQYF. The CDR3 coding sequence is TGTGCCAGCAACCCGGAAGCGGCCAAAAACATTCAGTACTTC.

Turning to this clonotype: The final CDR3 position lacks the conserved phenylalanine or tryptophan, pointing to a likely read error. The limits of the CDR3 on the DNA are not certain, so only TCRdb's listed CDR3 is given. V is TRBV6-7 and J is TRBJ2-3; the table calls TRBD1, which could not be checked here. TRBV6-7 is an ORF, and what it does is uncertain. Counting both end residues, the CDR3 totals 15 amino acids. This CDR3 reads CASSYSQGSSSTLGT.

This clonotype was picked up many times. CDR3 protein: CASRGGGSFYEQYF. The DNA of the CDR3 is TGTGCCAGTAGGGGAGGCGGCAGCTTCTACGAGCAGTACTTC. The chain employs TRBV19 and TRBJ2-5, with a weak D call TRBD2 (6 bases). The end of the DNA is better explained by TRBJ2-7, so the J call may be wrong. The CDR3 has 14 amino acids. Per the germline V gene, CDR1 is LNHDA and CDR2 is SQIVND (reference sequence).

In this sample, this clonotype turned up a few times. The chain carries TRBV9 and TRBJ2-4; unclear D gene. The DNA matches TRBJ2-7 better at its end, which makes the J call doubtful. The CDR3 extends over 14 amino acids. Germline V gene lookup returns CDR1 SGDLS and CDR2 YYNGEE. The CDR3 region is CARHKTGSPYEQYF. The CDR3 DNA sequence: TGTGCCCGACATAAAACCGGCAGCCCCTACGAGCAGTACTTC.

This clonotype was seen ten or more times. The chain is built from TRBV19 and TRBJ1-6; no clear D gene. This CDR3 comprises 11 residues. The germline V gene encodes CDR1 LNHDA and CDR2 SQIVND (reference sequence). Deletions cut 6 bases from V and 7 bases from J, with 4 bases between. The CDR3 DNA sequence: TGTGCCAGTAGCGGGAATTCACCCCTCCACTTT. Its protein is CASSGNSPLHF. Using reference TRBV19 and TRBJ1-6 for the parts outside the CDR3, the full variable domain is DGGITQSPKYLFRKEGQNVTLSCEQNLNHDAMYWYRQDPGQGLRLIYYSQIVNDFQKGDIAEGYSVSREKKESFPLTVTSAQKNPTAFYLCASSGNSPLHFGNGTRLTVT.

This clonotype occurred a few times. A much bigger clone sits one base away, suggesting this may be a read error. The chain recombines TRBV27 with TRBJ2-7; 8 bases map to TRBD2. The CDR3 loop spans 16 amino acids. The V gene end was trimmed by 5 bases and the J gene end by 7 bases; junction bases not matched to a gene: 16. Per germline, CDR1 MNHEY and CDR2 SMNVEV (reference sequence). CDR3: CASSLTSGALYNEQYF. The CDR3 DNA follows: TGTGCCAGCAGTCTCACTAGCGGAGCACTCTACAATGAGCAGTACTTC.

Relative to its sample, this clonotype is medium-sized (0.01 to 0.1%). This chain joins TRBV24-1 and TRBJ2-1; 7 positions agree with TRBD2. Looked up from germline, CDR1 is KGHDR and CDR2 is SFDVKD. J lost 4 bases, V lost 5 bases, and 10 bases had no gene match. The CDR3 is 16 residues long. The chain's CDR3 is CATSAGTGGVYNEQFF. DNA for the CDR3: TGTGCCACCAGTGCTGGTACTGGGGGGGTGTACAATGAGCAGTTCTTC.

CDR3 nucleotides: TGTGCCAGCAGCTTACAGGGGTTGGGAGAGACCCAGTACTTC. Amino acids: CASSLQGLGETQYF. The J gene is TRBJ2-3, the V gene TRBV7-2; D is perhaps TRBD1 (6 bases). The J call may not be correct, given that the DNA end is closer to TRBJ2-5. From germline, CDR1 is SGHTA and CDR2 FQGNSA. This CDR3 spans 14 amino acids.

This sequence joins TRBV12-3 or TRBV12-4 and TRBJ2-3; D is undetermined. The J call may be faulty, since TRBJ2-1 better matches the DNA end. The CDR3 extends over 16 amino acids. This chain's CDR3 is CASSFALRSSYNEQFF. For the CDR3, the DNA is TGTGCCAGCAGTTTTGCTCTACGGAGCTCCTACAATGAGCAGTTCTTC.